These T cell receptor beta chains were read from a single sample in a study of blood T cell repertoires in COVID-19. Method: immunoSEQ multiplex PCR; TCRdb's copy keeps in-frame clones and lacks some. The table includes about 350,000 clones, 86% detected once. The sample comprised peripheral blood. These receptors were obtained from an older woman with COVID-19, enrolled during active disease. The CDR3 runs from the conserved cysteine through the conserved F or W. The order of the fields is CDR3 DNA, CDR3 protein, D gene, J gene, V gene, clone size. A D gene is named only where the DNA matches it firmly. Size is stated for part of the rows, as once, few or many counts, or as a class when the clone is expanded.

CDR3 DNA: TGTGCCAGCAGCCCAAAGTTCGGGTTTACTACCACCGGGGAGCTGTTTTTT
CDR3 protein: CASSPKFGFTTTGELFF
D gene: NA
J gene: TRBJ2-2
V gene: TRBV7-3
clone size: NA

CDR3 DNA: TGTGCCAGCAGGGGCGGGACCATGGGTTTACGCTATGGCTACACCTTC
CDR3 protein: CASRGGTMGLRYGYTF
D gene: NA
J gene: TRBJ1-2
V gene: TRBV2
clone size: NA

CDR3 DNA: TGTGCCAGCAGCTTGGGCGCTGGTGAGAACACCATATATTTT
CDR3 protein: CASSLGAGENTIYF
D gene: NA
J gene: TRBJ1-3
V gene: TRBV5-4
clone size: NA

CDR3 DNA: TGTGCCAGCAGCCAAGAAGGACAGGGTGGTAATGAAAAACTGTTTTTT
CDR3 protein: CASSQEGQGGNEKLFF
D gene: TRBD1
J gene: TRBJ1-4
V gene: TRBV4-2
clone size: NA

CDR3 DNA: TGTGCCAGCAGCTTGAATAAACAGGGGGCCGCTGAAGCTTTCTTT
CDR3 protein: CASSLNKQGAAEAFF
D gene: TRBD1
J gene: TRBJ1-1
V gene: TRBV7-2
clone size: NA

CDR3 DNA: TGTGCCAGCAGCAGACAGTTGCGCACTGAAGCTTTCTTT
CDR3 protein: CASSRQLRTEAFF
D gene: NA
J gene: TRBJ1-1
V gene: TRBV6-6
clone size: once

CDR3 DNA: TGTGCCAGCATACTGGTAGAGGGCGGGGAGCTGTTTTTT
CDR3 protein: CASILVEGGELFF
D gene: NA
J gene: TRBJ2-2
V gene: TRBV2
clone size: few

CDR3 DNA: TGTGCCACCAGTGCGGGGGGGCGACAGGGCTACGAGCAGTACTTC
CDR3 protein: CATSAGGRQGYEQYF
D gene: NA
J gene: TRBJ2-7
V gene: TRBV24-1
clone size: NA

CDR3 DNA: TGTGCCAGCTCACCAAGGGGGCAAACGCATGGAAACACCATATATTTT
CDR3 protein: CASSPRGQTHGNTIYF
D gene: TRBD1
J gene: TRBJ1-3
V gene: TRBV18
clone size: NA

CDR3 DNA: TGCAGCGTTGCCGAGACTCCAACCTGGGGCTACACCTTC
CDR3 protein: CSVAETPTWGYTF
D gene: NA
J gene: TRBJ1-2
V gene: TRBV29-1
clone size: NA

CDR3 DNA: TGTGCCAGCAGCCAAGGACTAGGAGTAGCGGAGCAGTACTTC
CDR3 protein: CASSQGLGVAEQYF
D gene: NA
J gene: TRBJ2-7
V gene: TRBV14
clone size: NA

CDR3 DNA: TGTGCCAGCTCACGGACTAGCGGGAGAGCGAACACCGGGGAGCTGTTTTTT
CDR3 protein: CASSRTSGRANTGELFF
D gene: TRBD2
J gene: TRBJ2-2
V gene: TRBV18
clone size: NA

CDR3 DNA: TGTGCCAGCACCTCGGGAGTGTATGGCTACACCTTC
CDR3 protein: CASTSGVYGYTF
D gene: NA
J gene: TRBJ1-2
V gene: TRBV6-5
clone size: NA

CDR3 DNA: TGTGCCAGCAGCCCCCCGGGACAGGGGGGCGGCTACACCTTC
CDR3 protein: CASSPPGQGGGYTF
D gene: TRBD1
J gene: TRBJ1-2
V gene: TRBV7-2
clone size: NA

CDR3 DNA: TGTGCCAGCAGCTTAGATTGGGGCAGCAATCAGCCCCAGCATTTT
CDR3 protein: CASSLDWGSNQPQHF
D gene: NA
J gene: TRBJ1-5
V gene: TRBV7-9
clone size: NA

CDR3 DNA: TGCGCCAGCAGCGATGGCCGGGTTTCCGGGGAGCTGTTTTTT
CDR3 protein: CASSDGRVSGELFF
D gene: NA
J gene: TRBJ2-2
V gene: TRBV5-1
clone size: NA

CDR3 DNA: TGTGCCAGCAGCTTCCGATTCACAGAAACCAAGGAAGCTTTCTTT
CDR3 protein: CASSFRFTETKEAFF
D gene: NA
J gene: TRBJ1-1
V gene: TRBV5-5
clone size: NA

CDR3 DNA: TGCGCCAGCAGCCCCGGGACAGGCCTGCAAGAGACCCAGTACTTC
CDR3 protein: CASSPGTGLQETQYF
D gene: TRBD1
J gene: TRBJ2-5
V gene: TRBV5-1
clone size: NA

CDR3 DNA: TGCGCCAGCAGCCTGACTAGCGGGGGAAGCACAGATACGCAGTATTTT
CDR3 protein: CASSLTSGGSTDTQYF
D gene: TRBD2
J gene: TRBJ2-3
V gene: TRBV4-1
clone size: NA

CDR3 DNA: TGTGCCAGCAGCGGATCTAGTATAATGGGTGAAAAACTGTTTTTT
CDR3 protein: CASSGSSIMGEKLFF
D gene: NA
J gene: TRBJ1-4
V gene: TRBV9
clone size: NA

CDR3 DNA: TGTGCCAGCTCACCACCGGTATCGAGAGGGAGCGTCGAGCAGTACTTC
CDR3 protein: CASSPPVSRGSVEQYF
D gene: NA
J gene: TRBJ2-7
V gene: TRBV18
clone size: few

CDR3 DNA: TGTGCCAGTAGTATAAGCGGCCAGACAGGAGTGAACACTGAAGCTTTCTTT
CDR3 protein: CASSISGQTGVNTEAFF
D gene: NA
J gene: TRBJ1-1
V gene: TRBV19
clone size: NA

CDR3 DNA: TGTGCCAGCAGTGAAGCACCAGGGCTGGGCGAGCAGTACTTC
CDR3 protein: CASSEAPGLGEQYF
D gene: NA
J gene: TRBJ2-7
V gene: TRBV6-1
clone size: NA

CDR3 DNA: TGTGCCTGGAGTGTAGAGGACAGGAGGAGCTACAATGAGCAGTTCTTC
CDR3 protein: CAWSVEDRRSYNEQFF
D gene: TRBD1
J gene: TRBJ2-1
V gene: TRBV30
clone size: NA

CDR3 DNA: TGTGCCAGCAGCAGGGTCAAGGAGGGCATTCAGTACTTC
CDR3 protein: CASSRVKEGIQYF
D gene: NA
J gene: TRBJ2-4
V gene: TRBV7-2
clone size: NA

CDR3 DNA: TGTGCCAGCAGCCTAAACCCGGGACAGGGAAACCACGAGCAGTACTTC
CDR3 protein: CASSLNPGQGNHEQYF
D gene: TRBD1
J gene: TRBJ2-7
V gene: TRBV3-1/TRBV3-2
clone size: NA

CDR3 DNA: TGTGCCAGCAGCCCGCGCGGGTGGGGAGCTCGGGGTACGCAGTATTTT
CDR3 protein: CASSPRGWGARGTQYF
D gene: NA
J gene: TRBJ2-3
V gene: TRBV6-2/TRBV6-3
clone size: NA

CDR3 DNA: TGTGCCAGTAGTTTTTCACGGGAAGATACGCAGTATTTT
CDR3 protein: CASSFSREDTQYF
D gene: NA
J gene: TRBJ2-3
V gene: TRBV19
clone size: NA